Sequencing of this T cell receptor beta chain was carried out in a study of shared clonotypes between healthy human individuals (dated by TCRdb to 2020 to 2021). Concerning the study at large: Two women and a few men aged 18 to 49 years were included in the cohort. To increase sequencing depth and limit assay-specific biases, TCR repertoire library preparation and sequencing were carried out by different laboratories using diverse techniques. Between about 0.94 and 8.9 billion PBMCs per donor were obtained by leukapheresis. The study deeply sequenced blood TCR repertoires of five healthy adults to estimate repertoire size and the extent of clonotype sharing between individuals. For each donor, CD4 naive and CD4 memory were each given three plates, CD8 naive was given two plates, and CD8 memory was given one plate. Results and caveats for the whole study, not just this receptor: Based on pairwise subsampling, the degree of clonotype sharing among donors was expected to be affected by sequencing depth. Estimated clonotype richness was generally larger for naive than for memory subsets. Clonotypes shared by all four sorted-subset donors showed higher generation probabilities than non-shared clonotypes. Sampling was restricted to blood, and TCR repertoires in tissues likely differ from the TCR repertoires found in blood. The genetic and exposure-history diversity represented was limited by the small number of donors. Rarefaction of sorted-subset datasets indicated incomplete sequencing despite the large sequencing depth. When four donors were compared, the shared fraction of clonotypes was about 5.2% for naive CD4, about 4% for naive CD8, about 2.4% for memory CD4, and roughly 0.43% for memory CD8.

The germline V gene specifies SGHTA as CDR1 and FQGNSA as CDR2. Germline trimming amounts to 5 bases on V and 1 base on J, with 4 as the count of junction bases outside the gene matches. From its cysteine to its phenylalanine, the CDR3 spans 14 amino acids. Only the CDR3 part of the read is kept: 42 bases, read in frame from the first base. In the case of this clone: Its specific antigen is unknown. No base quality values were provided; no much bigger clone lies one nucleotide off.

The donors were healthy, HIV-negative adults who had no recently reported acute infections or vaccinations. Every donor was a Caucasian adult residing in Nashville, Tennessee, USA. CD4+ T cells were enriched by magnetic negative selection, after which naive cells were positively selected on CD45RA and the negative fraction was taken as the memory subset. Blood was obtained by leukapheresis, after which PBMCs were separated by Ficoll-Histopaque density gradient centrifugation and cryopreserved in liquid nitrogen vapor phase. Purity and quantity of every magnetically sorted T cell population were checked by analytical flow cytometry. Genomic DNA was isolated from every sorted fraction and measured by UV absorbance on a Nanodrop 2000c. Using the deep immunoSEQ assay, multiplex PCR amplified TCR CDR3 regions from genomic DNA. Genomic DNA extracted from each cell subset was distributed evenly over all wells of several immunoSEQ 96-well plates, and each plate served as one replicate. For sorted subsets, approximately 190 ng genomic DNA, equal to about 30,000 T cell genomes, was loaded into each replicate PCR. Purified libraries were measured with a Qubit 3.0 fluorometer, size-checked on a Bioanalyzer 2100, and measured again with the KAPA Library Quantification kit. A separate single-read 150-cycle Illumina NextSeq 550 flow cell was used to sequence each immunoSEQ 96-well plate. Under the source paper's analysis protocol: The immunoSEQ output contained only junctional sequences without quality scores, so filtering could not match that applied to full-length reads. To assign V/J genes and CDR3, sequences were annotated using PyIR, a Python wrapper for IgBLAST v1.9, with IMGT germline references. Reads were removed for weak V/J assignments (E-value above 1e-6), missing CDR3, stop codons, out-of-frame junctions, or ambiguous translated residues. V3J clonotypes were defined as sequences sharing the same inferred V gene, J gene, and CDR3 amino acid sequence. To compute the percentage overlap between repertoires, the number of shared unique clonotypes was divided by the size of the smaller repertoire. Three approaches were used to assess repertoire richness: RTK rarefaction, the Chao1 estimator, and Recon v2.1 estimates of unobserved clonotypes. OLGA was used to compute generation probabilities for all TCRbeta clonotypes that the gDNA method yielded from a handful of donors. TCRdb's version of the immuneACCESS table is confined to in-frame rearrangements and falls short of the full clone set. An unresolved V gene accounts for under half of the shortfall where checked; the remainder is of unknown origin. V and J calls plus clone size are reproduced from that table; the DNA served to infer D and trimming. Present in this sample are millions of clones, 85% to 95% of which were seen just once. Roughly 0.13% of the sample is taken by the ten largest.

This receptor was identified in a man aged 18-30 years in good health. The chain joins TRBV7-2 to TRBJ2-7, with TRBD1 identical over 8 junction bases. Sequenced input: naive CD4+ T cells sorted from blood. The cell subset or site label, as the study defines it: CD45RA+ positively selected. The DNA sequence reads TGTGCCAGCAGCCCGGACAGGGTTTCCTACGAGCAGTACTTC. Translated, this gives CASSPDRVSYEQYF.